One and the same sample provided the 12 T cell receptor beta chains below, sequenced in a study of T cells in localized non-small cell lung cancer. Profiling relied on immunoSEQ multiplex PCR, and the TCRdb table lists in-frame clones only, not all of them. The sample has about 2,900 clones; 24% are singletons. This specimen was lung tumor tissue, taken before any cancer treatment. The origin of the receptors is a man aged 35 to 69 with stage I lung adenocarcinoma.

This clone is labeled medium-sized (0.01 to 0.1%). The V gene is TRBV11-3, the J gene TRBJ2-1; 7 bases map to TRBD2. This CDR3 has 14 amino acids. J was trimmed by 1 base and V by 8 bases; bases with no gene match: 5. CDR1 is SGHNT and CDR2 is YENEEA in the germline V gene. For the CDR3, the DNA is TGTGCCAGCTCCCCCGGGGGGTCCTACAATGAGCAGTTCTTC. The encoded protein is CASSPGGSYNEQFF.

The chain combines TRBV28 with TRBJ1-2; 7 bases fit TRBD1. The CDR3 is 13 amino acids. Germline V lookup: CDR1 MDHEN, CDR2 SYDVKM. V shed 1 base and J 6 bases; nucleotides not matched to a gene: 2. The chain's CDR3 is CASSLSDRNGYTF. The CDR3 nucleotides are TGTGCCAGCAGTTTATCGGACAGGAATGGCTACACCTTC.

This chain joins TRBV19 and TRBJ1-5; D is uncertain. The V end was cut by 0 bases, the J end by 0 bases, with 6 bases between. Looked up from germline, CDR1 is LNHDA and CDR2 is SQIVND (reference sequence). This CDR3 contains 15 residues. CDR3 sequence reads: CASSIDLNSNQPQHF. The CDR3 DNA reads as TGTGCCAGTAGTATAGATCTGAATAGCAATCAGCCCCAGCATTTT.

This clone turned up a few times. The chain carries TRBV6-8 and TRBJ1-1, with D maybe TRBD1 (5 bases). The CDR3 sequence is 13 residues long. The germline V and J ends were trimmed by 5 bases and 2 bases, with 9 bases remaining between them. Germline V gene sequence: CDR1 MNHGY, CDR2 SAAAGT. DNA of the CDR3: TGTGCCAGCAGTATAGGGACTAACACTGAAGCTTTCTTT. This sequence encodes CASSIGTNTEAFF.

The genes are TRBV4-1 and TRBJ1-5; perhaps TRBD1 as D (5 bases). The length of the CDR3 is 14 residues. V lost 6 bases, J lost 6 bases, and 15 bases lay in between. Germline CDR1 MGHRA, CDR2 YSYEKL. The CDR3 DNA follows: TGCGCCAGCAGTACAGAAAGGGACGTTCAGCCCCAGCATTTT. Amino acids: CASSTERDVQPQHF.

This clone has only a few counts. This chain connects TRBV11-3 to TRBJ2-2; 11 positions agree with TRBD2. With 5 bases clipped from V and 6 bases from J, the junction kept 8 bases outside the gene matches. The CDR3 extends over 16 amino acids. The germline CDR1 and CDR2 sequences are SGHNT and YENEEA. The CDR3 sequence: CASSDIAGGFAGELFF. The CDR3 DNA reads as TGTGCCAGCAGCGACATAGCGGGGGGGTTCGCCGGGGAGCTGTTTTTT.

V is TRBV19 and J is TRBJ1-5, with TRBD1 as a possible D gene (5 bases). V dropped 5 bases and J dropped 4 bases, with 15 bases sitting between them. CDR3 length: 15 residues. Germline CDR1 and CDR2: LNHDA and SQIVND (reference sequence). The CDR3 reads CASSVSGGGNQPQHF. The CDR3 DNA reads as TGTGCCAGTAGTGTTTCTGGGGGAGGGAATCAGCCCCAGCATTTT.

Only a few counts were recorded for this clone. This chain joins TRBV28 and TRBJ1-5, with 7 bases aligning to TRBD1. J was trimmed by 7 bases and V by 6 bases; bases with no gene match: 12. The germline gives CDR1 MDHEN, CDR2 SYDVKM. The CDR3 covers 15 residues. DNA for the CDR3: TGTGCCAGCAGCCGGAGGCAGGGGGGAAACCAGCCCCAGCATTTT. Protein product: CASSRRQGGNQPQHF. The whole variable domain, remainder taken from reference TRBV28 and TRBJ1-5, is DVKVTQSSRYLVKRTGEKVFLECVQDMDHENMFWYRQDPGLGLRLIYFSYDVKMKEKGDIPEGYSVSREKKERFSLILESASTNQTSMYLCASSRRQGGNQPQHFGDGTRLSIL.

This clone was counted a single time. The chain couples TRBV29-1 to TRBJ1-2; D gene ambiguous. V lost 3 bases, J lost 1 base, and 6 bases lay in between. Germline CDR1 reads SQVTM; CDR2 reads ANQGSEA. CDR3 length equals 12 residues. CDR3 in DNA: TGCAGCGTTGATGGCTTTAACTATGGCTACACCTTC. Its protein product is CSVDGFNYGYTF.

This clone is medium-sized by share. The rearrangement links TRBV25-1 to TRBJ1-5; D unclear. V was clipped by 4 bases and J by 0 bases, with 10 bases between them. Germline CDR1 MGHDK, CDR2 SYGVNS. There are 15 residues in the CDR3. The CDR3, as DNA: TGTGCCAGCAGTGGGGGATTGAATAGCAATCAGCCCCAGCATTTT. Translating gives CASSGGLNSNQPQHF.

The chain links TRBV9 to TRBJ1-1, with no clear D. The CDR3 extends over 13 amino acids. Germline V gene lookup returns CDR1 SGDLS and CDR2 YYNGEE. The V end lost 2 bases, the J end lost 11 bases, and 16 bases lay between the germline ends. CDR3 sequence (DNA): TGTGCCAGCAGCGTCGGGGTGAAGGACGCGGCTTTCTTT. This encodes CASSVGVKDAAFF.

CDR3 DNA: TGCAGCGTTATTGAGTCTGGGGCCAACGTCCTGACTTTC. It codes for CSVIESGANVLTF. The chain links TRBV29-1 to TRBJ2-6, with unresolved D. The CDR3 has 13 residues. V lost 5 bases and J lost 1, with 6 bases in between. Germline values: CDR1 SQVTM, CDR2 ANQGSEA.